A few counts support the clone carrying this T cell receptor (beta chain). The antigen remains unidentified. This sample is part of a study of response to subunit inactivated influenza vaccine. Overall study results and limits: T cells newly recruited by each seasonal influenza vaccination are few, the authors suggested.

TCRdb re-derived calls from the RT-PCR reads in MiXCR, one entry per CDR3 protein. The sample consists of approximately 490,000 distinct CDR3 sequences, under 8.5% of them appearing once. The receptor was derived from a man in his fifties or sixties who received an inactivated influenza vaccine. Sequenced material: PBMCs from blood, taken less than 30 months after vaccination.

The CDR3 sequence: CASSLGGTSGSREFF. CDR3 coding DNA: TGTGCCAGCAGTTTAGGGGGGACTAGCGGGAGTAGGGAGTTCTTC. V usage is TRBV12-3 or TRBV12-4 and J usage is TRBJ2-1, with TRBD2 identical over 14 bases. There are 15 residues in the CDR3. With V trimmed by 1 base and J by 14 bases, 7 bases remained unmatched.